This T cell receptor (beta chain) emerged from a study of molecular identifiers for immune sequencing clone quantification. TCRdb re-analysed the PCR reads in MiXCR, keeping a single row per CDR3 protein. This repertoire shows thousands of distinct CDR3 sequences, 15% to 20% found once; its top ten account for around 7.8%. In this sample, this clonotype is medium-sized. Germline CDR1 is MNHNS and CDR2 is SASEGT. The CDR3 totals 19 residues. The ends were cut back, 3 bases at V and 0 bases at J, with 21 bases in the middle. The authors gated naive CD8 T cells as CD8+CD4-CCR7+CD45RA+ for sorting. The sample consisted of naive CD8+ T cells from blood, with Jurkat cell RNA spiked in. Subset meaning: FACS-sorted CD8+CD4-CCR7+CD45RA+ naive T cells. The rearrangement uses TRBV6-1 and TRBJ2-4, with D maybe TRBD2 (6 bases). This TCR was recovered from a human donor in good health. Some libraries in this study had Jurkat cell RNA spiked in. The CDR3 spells CASSDFSREPQLAKNIQYF. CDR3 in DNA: TGTGCCAGCAGTGATTTCTCCCGGGAGCCTCAGCTAGCCAAAAACATTCAGTACTTC.